One sample yielded the 19 T cell receptor beta chains listed below, sequenced in a study of blood T cell repertoires in COVID-19. The repertoire was sequenced with immunoSEQ multiplex PCR; TCRdb's copy has only in-frame clones and lacks some. Found here are fewer than 85,000 clones, under 95% of them singletons; the top ten hold 7.5% to 9.5%. The sample comprised peripheral blood. These receptors were collected from a human donor in a cohort sampled during active COVID-19.

J is TRBJ1-5 and V is TRBV30, with TRBD1 identical over 8 bases. V lost 1 base to trimming and J lost 7 bases; unmatched junction nucleotides: 6. The CDR3 covers 14 residues. Germline CDR1 reads GTSNPN; CDR2 reads SVGIG (reference sequence). CDR3 residues: CAWSEGQDSQPQHF. The CDR3 nucleotides are TGTGCCTGGAGTGAGGGACAGGACAGCCAGCCCCAGCATTTT.

The genes are TRBV12-2 and TRBJ1-2. TRBV12-2 has pseudogene status. The CDR3 loop spans 16 amino acids. DNA for the CDR3: TGTGCAAGTCGCTTAGCCCGGAAGAGGTCGGCCTATGGCTACACCTTC. Translating it yields CASRLARKRSAYGYTF.

The V and J genes are TRBV5-6 and TRBJ2-5; D perhaps matches TRBD1 (7 bases). Germline assignment: CDR1 SGHDT and CDR2 YYEEEE. This CDR3 is built from 18 residues. The germline V and J ends were trimmed by 0 bases and 5 bases, with 23 bases remaining between them. Written as DNA, the CDR3 is TGTGCCAGCAGCTTGGGACCTGCTGGGCAGGGGGGCCGGGAGACCCAGTACTTC. The encoded protein is CASSLGPAGQGGRETQYF.

This clone came up once. The V call is TRBV12-3 or TRBV12-4, the J call TRBJ2-7; D possibly corresponds to TRBD2 (6 bases). CDR3 length: 13 amino acids. V was cut by 3 bases and J by 5 bases, with 11 bases left in between. CDR3 DNA: TGTGCCAGCAGTTTGGGGGGAACCAACGAGCAGTACTTC. Its protein product is CASSLGGTNEQYF.

The chain combines TRBV28 with TRBJ1-3; TRBD1 might be the D (6 bases). The CDR3 is 16 residues long. Germline loops: CDR1 MDHEN, CDR2 SYDVKM. Trimming shortened V by 7 bases and J by 0 bases, and 16 bases separated the two germline ends. The CDR3 DNA is TGTGCCAGCAATGATTCCAGGGGACCCTCTGGAAACACCATATATTTT. Protein sequence: CASNDSRGPSGNTIYF.

This clone was counted once. This chain joins TRBV4-3 and TRBJ1-5; no firm D call. V lost 0 bases and J lost 3, with 9 bases in between. The CDR3 is made up of 15 amino acids. CDR1 and CDR2 (germline): LGHNA, YSLEER. The DNA of the CDR3 is TGCGCCAGCAGCCAAGATGTCGGGAACAATCAGCCCCAGCATTTT. It specifies CASSQDVGNNQPQHF.

The CDR3 reads CASGQRAGNEQYF. CDR3 in DNA: TGTGCCAGCGGACAGCGTGCCGGGAACGAGCAGTACTTC. The rearrangement joins TRBV5-6 to TRBJ2-7; D possibly corresponds to TRBD1 (6 bases). The ends were cut back, 7 bases at V and 5 bases at J, with 16 bases in the middle. CDR1 and CDR2 from the germline V gene are SGHDT and YYEEEE. This CDR3 comprises 13 residues. Full variable domain (rest looked up from reference TRBV5-6 and TRBJ2-7): DAGVTQSPTHLIKTRGQQVTLRCSPKSGHDTVSWYQQALGQGPQFIFQYYEEEERQRGNFPDRFSGHQFPNYSSELNVNALLLGDSALYLCASGQRAGNEQYFGPGTRLTVT.

The chain links TRBV4-3 to TRBJ2-7; 7 bases fit TRBD2. The V gene's germline CDR1 is LGHNA and CDR2 YSLEER. Germline trimming cut 4 bases from V and 1 base from J; bases unmatched to any gene: 4. The CDR3 spans 14 residues. Here the CDR3 reads CASSPSGGSYEQYF. CDR3 nucleotides: TGCGCCAGCAGCCCATCGGGAGGTTCCTACGAGCAGTACTTC.

V and J are TRBV27 and TRBJ2-7; 9 bases are a match to TRBD1. Germline values: CDR1 MNHEY, CDR2 SMNVEV (reference sequence). The J segment lost 2 bases and the V segment lost 6 bases, leaving 5 bases of the junction unmatched. The CDR3 runs 14 residues. CDR3 region: CASRAGTGPYEQYF. The DNA for the CDR3 is TGTGCCAGCAGGGCCGGGACAGGGCCCTACGAGCAGTACTTC.

The V call is TRBV4-1, the J call TRBJ1-6; 7 nucleotides align to TRBD1. This CDR3 contains 14 residues. Germline V CDR1 and CDR2: MGHRA, YSYEKL. V shed 4 bases, J shed 8 bases, and the junction held 5 bases outside the gene matches. The DNA for the CDR3 is TGCGCCAGCAGCCCTCGGGACAGAGATTCACCCCTCCACTTT. Protein product: CASSPRDRDSPLHF.

The chain recombines TRBV11-2 with TRBJ2-7; the D gene is possibly TRBD2 (6 bases). Germline V CDR1 and CDR2: SGHAT, FQNNGV. This CDR3 has 16 residues. Trimming took off 0 bases at V and 4 bases at J, with 16 bases between the two ends. DNA of the CDR3: TGTGCCAGCAGCTTAGATCCCGTTCAGGGAGGTTACGAGCAGTACTTC. The encoded protein is CASSLDPVQGGYEQYF. The whole variable domain, remainder taken from reference TRBV11-2 and TRBJ2-7, is EAGVAQSPRYKIIEKRQSVAFWCNPISGHATLYWYQQILGQGPKLLIQFQNNGVVDDSQLPKDRFSAERLKGVDSTLKIQPAKLEDSAVYLCASSLDPVQGGYEQYFGPGTRLTVT.

The rearrangement links TRBV27 to TRBJ2-7, with a possible D match to TRBD2 (5 bases). Germline V gene lookup returns CDR1 MNHEY and CDR2 SMNVEV (reference sequence). This CDR3 comprises 13 residues. V was pared by 9 bases and J by 2 bases, with 14 bases between. The CDR3 DNA reads TGTGCCAGTTCTCCGGGGTCTACCTACGAGCAGTACTTC. Amino acids: CASSPGSTYEQYF.

This clone was seen only once. This chain uses TRBV5-1 with TRBJ2-5; D is uncertain. Germline CDR1 reads SGHRS; CDR2 reads YFSETQ. Trimming left V 4 bases short and J 4 bases short, with 11 bases between. The CDR3 runs to 13 residues. CDR3 nucleotide sequence: TGCGCCAGCAGCCCCCCGTCCCGAGAGACCCAGTACTTC. Protein sequence: CASSPPSRETQYF.

J is TRBJ2-7 and V is TRBV11-2; possible D gene TRBD2, 6 bases. CDR1 SGHAT and CDR2 FQNNGV come from the germline V gene. There are 15 residues in the CDR3. V was shortened by 0 bases and J by 5 bases, with 14 bases between the two germline ends. The CDR3 coding sequence is TGTGCCAGCAGCTTAGAGCAACCGGGACTCCACGAGCAGTACTTC. This codes for CASSLEQPGLHEQYF.

The J gene is TRBJ1-3, the V gene TRBV11-2, with D possibly matching TRBD1 (5 bases). CDR1 and CDR2 (germline): SGHAT, FQNNGV. V was cut by 5 bases and J by 0 bases, with 14 bases left in between. The CDR3 has 16 residues. The chain's CDR3 is CASSRLRQGSGNTIYF. Written as DNA, the CDR3 is TGTGCCAGCAGCAGACTTAGGCAGGGCTCTGGAAACACCATATATTTT.

The chain links TRBV2 to TRBJ1-3; 9 bases are shared with TRBD1. V trimming: 3 bases; J trimming: 1 base; junction bases outside the gene matches: 4. This CDR3 contains 16 residues. Germline loops: CDR1 SNHLY, CDR2 FYNNEI. For the CDR3, the DNA is TGTGCCAGCAGTGATACAGGGGGCGGATCTGGAAACACCATATATTTT. Its protein product is CASSDTGGGSGNTIYF. The variable domain in full, with the rest retrieved from reference TRBV2 and TRBJ1-3, is EPEVTQTPSHQVTQMGQEVILRCVPISNHLYFYWYRQILGQKVEFLVSFYNNEISEKSEIFDDQFSVERPDGSNFTLKIRSTKLEDSAMYFCASSDTGGGSGNTIYFGEGSWLTVV.

The V gene is TRBV7-2, the J gene TRBJ2-5; 14 bases are shared with TRBD2. Germline V gene sequence: CDR1 SGHTA, CDR2 FQGNSA. V dropped 1 base and J dropped 5; count of bases not matched to a gene: 9. This CDR3 spans 18 amino acids. As DNA, the CDR3 is TGTGCCAGCAGCTTAGGACGACTAGCGGGGGGGATGCGGGAGACCCAGTACTTC. Protein product: CASSLGRLAGGMRETQYF.

In its sample, this clone was seen once. CDR3 sequence: CASSAGAPYEQYF. The CDR3 DNA reads TGTGCCAGCTCAGCGGGGGCCCCCTACGAGCAGTACTTC. The V gene is TRBV27, the J gene TRBJ2-7; 8 bases line up with TRBD2. J was trimmed by 2 bases and V by 8 bases; bases with no gene match: 5. CDR3 size: 13 residues. The germline V gene has CDR1 MNHEY and CDR2 SMNVEV (reference sequence).

The J gene is TRBJ2-7, the V gene TRBV6-5, with D perhaps TRBD1 (6 bases). Looked up from germline, CDR1 is MNHEY and CDR2 is SVGAGI. The CDR3 has 14 amino acids. V was clipped by 2 bases and J by 2 bases, with 10 bases between them. The CDR3 DNA reads as TGTGCCAGCAGTTACAGGGGACAAGCCTACGAGCAGTACTTC. It codes for CASSYRGQAYEQYF.